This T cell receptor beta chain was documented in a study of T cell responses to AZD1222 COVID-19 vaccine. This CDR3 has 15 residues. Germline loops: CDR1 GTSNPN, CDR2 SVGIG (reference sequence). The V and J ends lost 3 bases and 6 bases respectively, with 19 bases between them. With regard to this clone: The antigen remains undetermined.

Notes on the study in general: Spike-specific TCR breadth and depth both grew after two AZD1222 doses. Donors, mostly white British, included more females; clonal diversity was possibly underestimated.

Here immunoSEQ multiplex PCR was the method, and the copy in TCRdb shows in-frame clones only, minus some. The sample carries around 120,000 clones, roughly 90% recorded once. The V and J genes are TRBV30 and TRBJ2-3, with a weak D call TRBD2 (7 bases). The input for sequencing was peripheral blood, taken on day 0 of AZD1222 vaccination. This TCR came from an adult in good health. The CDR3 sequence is CAWSPRGGGMDTQYF. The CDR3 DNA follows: TGTGCCTGGAGCCCCCGAGGGGGGGGTATGGATACGCAGTATTTT.